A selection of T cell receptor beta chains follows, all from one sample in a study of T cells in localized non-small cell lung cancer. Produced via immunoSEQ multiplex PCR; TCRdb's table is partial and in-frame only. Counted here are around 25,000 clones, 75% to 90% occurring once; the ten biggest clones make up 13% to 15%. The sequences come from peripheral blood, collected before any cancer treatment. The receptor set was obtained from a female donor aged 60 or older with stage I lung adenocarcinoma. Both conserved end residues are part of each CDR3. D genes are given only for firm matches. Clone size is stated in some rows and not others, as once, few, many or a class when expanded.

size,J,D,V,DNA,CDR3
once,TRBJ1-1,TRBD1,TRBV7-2,TGTGCCAGCAGCTTAGGGACAGGGTTCACTGAAGCTTTCTTT,CASSLGTGFTEAFF
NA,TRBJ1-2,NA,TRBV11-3,TGTGCCAGCAGCTTAATGGCAGAGTATGGCTACACCTTC,CASSLMAEYGYTF
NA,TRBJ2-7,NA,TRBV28,TGTGCCAGCAGTGACCCGCGGGACAAAAGCTACGAGCAGTACTTC,CASSDPRDKSYEQYF
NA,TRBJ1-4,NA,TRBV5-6,TGTGCCAGCAGCCGGATCGACGGGGACGAAAAACTGTTTTTT,CASSRIDGDEKLFF
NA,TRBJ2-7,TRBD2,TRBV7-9,TGTGCCAGCAGCCGGAGCGGGAGTTGGTACGAGCAGTACTTC,CASSRSGSWYEQYF
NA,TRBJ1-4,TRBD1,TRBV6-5,TGTGCCAGCAGTTACTCTCGGGACAGCCTTAATGAAAAACTGTTTTTT,CASSYSRDSLNEKLFF
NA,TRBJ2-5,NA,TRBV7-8,TGTGCCAGCAGCTCGTTGGGGGGCATGGAGACCCAGTACTTC,CASSSLGGMETQYF
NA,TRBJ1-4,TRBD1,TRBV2,TGTGCCGTCAGACAGGGGAGTAATGAAAAACTGTTTTTT,CAVRQGSNEKLFF
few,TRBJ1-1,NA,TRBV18,TGTGCCAGCTCACCAGGGAACACTGAAGCTTTCTTT,CASSPGNTEAFF
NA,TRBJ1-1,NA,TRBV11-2,TGTGCCAGCAGCCCTCAACAGGACACTGAAGCTTTCTTT,CASSPQQDTEAFF
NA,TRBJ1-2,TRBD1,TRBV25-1,TGTGCCAGCGGGGACAGGACTAACTATGGCTACACCTTC,CASGDRTNYGYTF
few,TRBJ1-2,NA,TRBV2,TGTGCCAGCAGTGAACGGGGGGCTGAGGGCTACACCTTC,CASSERGAEGYTF
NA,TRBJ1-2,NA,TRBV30,TGTGCCTGGAGGGGGGACACCTTAGCAAACTATGGCTACACCTTC,CAWRGDTLANYGYTF
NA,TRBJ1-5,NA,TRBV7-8,TGTGCCAGCAGCCCGGAGAGGGGGCCCCAGCATTTT,CASSPERGPQHF
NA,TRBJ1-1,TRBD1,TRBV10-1,TGCGCCAGCAGTGAAGGGGGCTCGAACACTGAAGCTTTCTTT,CASSEGGSNTEAFF
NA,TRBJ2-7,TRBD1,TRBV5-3,TGTGCCAGCAGCGCAGGACAGGAAGTTTACGAGCAGTACTTC,CASSAGQEVYEQYF
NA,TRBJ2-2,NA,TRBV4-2,TGTGCCAGCGCACAAACCGGGGAGCTGTTTTTT,CASAQTGELFF
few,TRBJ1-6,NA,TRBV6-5,TGTGCCAGCAGGGCGCAGGGTAAGGATTCACCCCTCCACTTT,CASRAQGKDSPLHF
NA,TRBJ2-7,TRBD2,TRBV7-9,TGTGCCAGCAGCTCAACCGCAGCGGGGACTTACGAGCAGTACTTC,CASSSTAAGTYEQYF
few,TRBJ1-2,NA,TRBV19,TGTGCCACCAATCCCGGGAATGGCTACACCTTC,CATNPGNGYTF
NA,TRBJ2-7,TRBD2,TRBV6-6,TGTGCCAGCAGTTACGGGAGGGACTGGTCCTACGAGCAGTACTTC,CASSYGRDWSYEQYF
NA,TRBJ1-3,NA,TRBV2,TGTGCCACCCATTATACCTCTGGAAACACCATATATTTT,CATHYTSGNTIYF
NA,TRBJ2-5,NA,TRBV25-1,TGTGCCAGCAGTGCAATTGGGACACCCGCTCAAGAGACCCAGTACTTC,CASSAIGTPAQETQYF
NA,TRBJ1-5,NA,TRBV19,TGTGCCAGTAGTATAGAGGGCCTACTTGGAGCCCAGCATTTT,CASSIEGLLGAQHF
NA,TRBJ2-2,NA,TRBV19,TGTGCCAGTAGTACTCTTAGAAACACCGGGGAGCTGTTTTTT,CASSTLRNTGELFF
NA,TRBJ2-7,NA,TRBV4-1,TGCGCCAGCAGCCAAGGCTTGGACCTAACCTACGAGCAGTACTTC,CASSQGLDLTYEQYF
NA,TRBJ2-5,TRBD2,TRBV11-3,TGTGCCAGCAGCCCTACTAGCGGGAGGTTGGAGACCCAGTACTTC,CASSPTSGRLETQYF
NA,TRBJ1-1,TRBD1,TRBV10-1,TGCGCCAGCGGACAGGGGGCGACGAACACTGAAGCTTTCTTT,CASGQGATNTEAFF
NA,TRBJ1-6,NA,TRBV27,TGTGCCAGCAGGGATGGGGGGAATAATTCACCCCTCCACTTT,CASRDGGNNSPLHF
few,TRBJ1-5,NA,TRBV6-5,TGTGCCAGCAGTAAAGGGACGCCAGGCAATCAGCCCCAGCATTTT,CASSKGTPGNQPQHF
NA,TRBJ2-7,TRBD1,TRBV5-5,TGTGCCAGCAGCCAAATGACAGGGGCCAATTCGCACGAGCAGTACTTC,CASSQMTGANSHEQYF
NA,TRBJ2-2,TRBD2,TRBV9,TGTGCCAGCAGCGTAGTTGCGGGAGGGCCCGGCGGGGAGCTGTTTTTT,CASSVVAGGPGGELFF
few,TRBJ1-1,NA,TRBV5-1,TGCGCCAGCAGCTTAAGTATGAACACTGAAGCTTTCTTT,CASSLSMNTEAFF
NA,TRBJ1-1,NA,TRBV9,TGTGCCAGCAGCGTAGGGACAGAGAACACTGAAGCTTTCTTT,CASSVGTENTEAFF
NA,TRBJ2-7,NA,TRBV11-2,TGTGCCAGCAGTTCGAACAGGGAATTCTACGAGCAGTACTTC,CASSSNREFYEQYF
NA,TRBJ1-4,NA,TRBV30,TGTGCCTGGAGGGGATCTAATGAAAAACTGTTTTTT,CAWRGSNEKLFF
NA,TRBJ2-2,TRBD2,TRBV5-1,TGCGCCAGCAGCTTGGGTAGCGGGGTTGAAACCGGGGAGCTGTTTTTT,CASSLGSGVETGELFF
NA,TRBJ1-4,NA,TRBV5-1,TGCGCCAGCAGCTTGGTCGCAGGGGATGAAAAACTGTTTTTT,CASSLVAGDEKLFF
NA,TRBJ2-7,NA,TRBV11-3,TGTGCCAGCACCCCCGACGGATACGAGCAGTACTTC,CASTPDGYEQYF
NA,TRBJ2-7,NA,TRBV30,TGTGCCTGGAGGCGGGACGGAGTAACCTACGAGCAGTACTTC,CAWRRDGVTYEQYF
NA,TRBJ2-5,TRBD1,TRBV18,TGTGCCAGCTCACCCGGGACAGGCCTAAAAGAGACCCAGTACTTC,CASSPGTGLKETQYF
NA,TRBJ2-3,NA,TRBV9,TGTGCCAGCAGCGTAACCCCCTTCGGGGGTAGCACAGATACGCAGTATTTT,CASSVTPFGGSTDTQYF
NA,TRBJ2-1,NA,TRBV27,TGTGCCAGCAGTTTAGGAGGGGGCTTAGGGTCCAATGAGCAGTTCTTC,CASSLGGGLGSNEQFF
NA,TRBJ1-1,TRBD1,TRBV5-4,TGTGCCAGCAGCTTGGAAGCAGGGGGCAACGTTGAAGCTTTCTTT,CASSLEAGGNVEAFF
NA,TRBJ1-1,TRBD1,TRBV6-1,TGTGCCAGCAGCCAGACAGGGACTGAAGCTTTCTTT,CASSQTGTEAFF
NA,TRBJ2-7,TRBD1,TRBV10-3,TGTGCCATCAGTTCGCCGGGACAGGGAACCTACGAGCAGTACTTC,CAISSPGQGTYEQYF
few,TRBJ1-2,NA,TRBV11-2,TGTGCCAGCAGCTCCCCACAGAACCTCTATGGCTACACCTTC,CASSSPQNLYGYTF
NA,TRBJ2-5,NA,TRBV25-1,TGTGCCAGCGCCGTGGAAGAGACCCAGTACTTC,CASAVEETQYF
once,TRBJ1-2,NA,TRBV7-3,TGTGCCAGCAGCTTGGACGTCCGGCGGTATGGCTACACCTTC,CASSLDVRRYGYTF